The 15 T cell receptor beta chains listed next were all sequenced from one sample in a study of tumor T cells in aggressive B-cell lymphoma. Generated by immunoSEQ multiplex PCR, the TCRdb table keeps only in-frame clones and is missing some. The profile shows over 7,000 clones, approximately 85% of them singletons. The material sequenced was tumor tissue. These receptors all stem from an adult with diffuse large B cell lymphoma.

The chain recombines TRBV4-1 with TRBJ2-3; TRBD2 is a possible D gene (6 bases). Trimming stripped 0 bases from V and 4 bases from J, with 11 bases between. Looked up from germline, CDR1 is MGHRA and CDR2 is YSYEKL. This CDR3 region has 15 residues. The CDR3 protein is CASSQELASADTQYF. CDR3 sequence (DNA): TGCGCCAGCAGCCAAGAACTAGCTAGTGCAGATACGCAGTATTTT.

This clone has a handful of counts. This chain joins TRBV5-5 and TRBJ2-7; 12 bases agree with TRBD1. The germline gives CDR1 SGHKS, CDR2 YYEKEE (reference sequence). The V segment lost 4 bases and the J segment 2 bases; nucleotides outside the gene matches: 13. CDR3 size: 18 residues. CDR3 sequence reads: CASSPVPGQGAMTYEQYV. DNA for the CDR3: TGTGCCAGCAGCCCTGTCCCGGGACAGGGGGCGATGACCTACGAGCAGTACGTC.

V gene TRBV7-9 combines with J gene TRBJ2-1; 9 nucleotides align to TRBD2. The germline gives CDR1 SEHNR, CDR2 FQNEAQ (reference sequence). The CDR3 is 14 residues long. V was pared by 5 bases and J by 10 bases, with 9 bases of the junction left unmatched. CDR3 in DNA: TGTGCCAGCAGCCACCCCGGGACTAGCACCGAGCAGTTCTTC. Translation: CASSHPGTSTEQFF.

The V and J genes are TRBV9 and TRBJ2-1, with 9 positions matching TRBD2. The germline V gene has CDR1 SGDLS and CDR2 YYNGEE. The CDR3 consists of 14 residues. V shed 2 bases and J 8 bases; nucleotides not matched to a gene: 5. CDR3: CASSVAGGGDEQFF. Written as DNA, the CDR3 is TGTGCCAGCAGCGTTGCGGGAGGGGGTGATGAGCAGTTCTTC.

This clone occurred a few times. The chain combines TRBV9 with TRBJ1-6; D call uncertain. Trimming took 3 bases from V and 8 from J, leaving 15 bases between them. Germline V gene sequence: CDR1 SGDLS, CDR2 YYNGEE. The length of the CDR3 is 15 residues. CDR3 sequence: CASSAVSGLDSPLHF. DNA for the CDR3: TGTGCCAGCAGCGCAGTTTCCGGGTTGGATTCACCCCTCCACTTT.

Turning to this clone: One junction end does not reproduce the germline sequence, and a read error may be involved. This chain uses TRBV28 with TRBJ2-7, with D possibly TRBD1 on 5 matching bases. Germline V gene data show CDR1 as MDHEN and CDR2 as SYDVKM. CDR3 length: 15 residues. The CDR3 DNA follows: TGTGCCAACAGTCCCCCTGGCAGGGAAGTATACGAGCAGTACTTC. Encoded protein: CANSPPGREVYEQYF.

The rearrangement uses TRBV7-8 and TRBJ1-2; TRBD1 agrees at 8 bases. Germline values: CDR1 SGHVS, CDR2 FQNEAQ. V dropped 5 bases and J dropped 4; count of bases not matched to a gene: 9. This CDR3 is 15 amino acids long. CDR3 in amino acids: CASSPSTGAGYGYTF. The CDR3 DNA sequence: TGTGCCAGCAGCCCCTCGACAGGGGCCGGCTATGGCTACACCTTC.

This clone was seen a handful of times. The chain links TRBV4-2 to TRBJ1-1; perhaps TRBD1 as D (6 bases). Germline V lookup: CDR1 LGHNA, CDR2 YNFKEQ. The CDR3 is 13 amino acids. V shed 11 bases and J shed 4 bases, with 17 bases lying between them. The CDR3, as DNA: TGTGCCTTCGGGGGGGCGCGGAGCACTGAAGCTTTCTTT. Its translation: CAFGGARSTEAFF.

The rearrangement links TRBV5-1 to TRBJ1-2; D might be TRBD1 (6 bases). With 1 base removed from V and 3 bases from J, the gap between germline ends came to 13 bases. The CDR3 has 15 amino acids. Germline V gives CDR1 SGHRS, CDR2 YFSETQ. CDR3 nucleotides: TGCGCCAGCAGCTTGAGGGACCCAGGGGACTATGGCTACACCTTC. It translates to CASSLRDPGDYGYTF.

The chain uses TRBV7-9 and TRBJ2-7; the match to TRBD2 covers 11 bases. CDR3 length: 15 amino acids. From germline, CDR1 is SEHNR and CDR2 FQNEAQ (reference sequence). Trimming cost V 8 bases and J 5 bases; bases outside gene matches: 11. The CDR3 DNA reads TGTGCCAGCCGCTCCTTTAGCGGGAGGGCCGACGAGCAGTACTTC. Translated: CASRSFSGRADEQYF.

The V call is TRBV5-1, the J call TRBJ1-2; possibly TRBD1 for D (5 bases). Trimming took 4 bases from V and 4 from J, leaving 14 bases between them. CDR3 length: 14 amino acids. Germline V lookup: CDR1 SGHRS, CDR2 YFSETQ. The CDR3 region has the DNA TGCGCCAGCAGCCCTGGCGGGGGAGCCTATGGCTACACCTTC. Protein: CASSPGGGAYGYTF.

V usage is TRBV5-1 and J usage is TRBJ2-3, with 8 nucleotides matching TRBD2. CDR3 length: 16 amino acids. V lost 0 bases to trimming and J lost 0 bases; unmatched junction nucleotides: 3. Germline CDR1 is SGHRS and CDR2 is YFSETQ. The CDR3 spells CASSLAGGGSTDTQYF. The CDR3 DNA is TGCGCCAGCAGCTTGGCCGGCGGGGGGAGCACAGATACGCAGTATTTT.

The chain has TRBV19 and TRBJ1-1; 7 nucleotides line up with TRBD1. V lost 3 bases to trimming and J lost 1 base; unmatched junction nucleotides: 2. Germline V gene lookup returns CDR1 LNHDA and CDR2 SQIVND (reference sequence). CDR3 length equals 14 residues. CDR3 in amino acids: CASSMAGGNTEAFF. The CDR3 DNA reads as TGTGCCAGTAGTATGGCAGGGGGGAACACTGAAGCTTTCTTT.

This chain connects TRBV4-3 to TRBJ2-2; D is perhaps TRBD1 (6 bases). The CDR3 totals 19 residues. V lost 1 base to trimming and J lost 3 bases, with 21 bases between them. Looked up from germline, CDR1 is LGHNA and CDR2 is YSLEER. The chain's CDR3 is CASSQGMLLRDTHTGELFF. In nucleotides, the CDR3 is TGCGCCAGCAGCCAAGGCATGCTTCTCCGGGACACACACACCGGGGAGCTGTTTTTT.

The chain joins TRBV23-1 to TRBJ1-5; TRBD1 agrees at 7 bases. TRBV23-1 is sorted into the ORF group, with uncertain function. V dropped 4 bases and J dropped 1; count of bases not matched to a gene: 4. The CDR3 extends over 15 amino acids. CDR3 DNA: TGCGCCAGCAGTCGACCGGGACAGAGCAATCAGCCCCAGCATTTT. Translating gives CASSRPGQSNQPQHF.